These T cell receptor beta chains were read from a single sample in a study of shared clonotypes between healthy human individuals. TCRdb keeps only in-frame clones here, not all; method: immunoSEQ multiplex PCR. Seen here are fewer than 650,000 clones, less than 80% observed once, and the top ten hold under 15%. The sample taken for sequencing was PBMCs. These receptors originate from a woman between 35 and 50 years old in good health. Some clones in this sample may be carry-over from other donors' samples. Each CDR3 is given without its conserved first and last residue. D genes are given only for firm matches. Clone size is shown for a subset of rows, as once, few, many or a class of expanded clone.

CDR3 protein: ASSSLGTLSETQY
clone size: .
V gene: TRBV5-1
J gene: TRBJ2-5
D gene: .

CDR3 protein: ASSFTDRRLGDTQY
clone size: .
V gene: TRBV5-5
J gene: TRBJ2-3
D gene: TRBD1

CDR3 protein: ASSPLVSPYEQY
clone size: .
V gene: TRBV7-9
J gene: TRBJ2-7
D gene: .

CDR3 protein: ASSLRATNEKLF
clone size: .
V gene: TRBV7-6
J gene: TRBJ1-4
D gene: .

CDR3 protein: ASSYLAGVSYEQY
clone size: .
V gene: TRBV5-1
J gene: TRBJ2-7
D gene: TRBD2

CDR3 protein: ASTRQGFISGANVLT
clone size: few
V gene: TRBV23-1
J gene: TRBJ2-6
D gene: .

CDR3 protein: ATSRDLGPTNEQF
clone size: .
V gene: TRBV15
J gene: TRBJ2-1
D gene: .

CDR3 protein: ASSPTSGGEQY
clone size: .
V gene: TRBV27
J gene: TRBJ2-7
D gene: TRBD2

CDR3 protein: ASTTRQGNEQF
clone size: .
V gene: TRBV7-9
J gene: TRBJ2-1
D gene: TRBD1

CDR3 protein: ASSTGQGTYNEQF
clone size: .
V gene: TRBV6-5
J gene: TRBJ2-1
D gene: TRBD1

CDR3 protein: SARSLSSEQF
clone size: few
V gene: TRBV29-1
J gene: TRBJ2-1
D gene: .

CDR3 protein: ASSDGTSVGETQY
clone size: .
V gene: TRBV6-1
J gene: TRBJ2-5
D gene: TRBD2

CDR3 protein: ASSLRVAGPPYNEQF
clone size: .
V gene: TRBV7-3
J gene: TRBJ2-1
D gene: TRBD2

CDR3 protein: ASSLVGSLSTDTQY
clone size: .
V gene: TRBV5-1
J gene: TRBJ2-3
D gene: .

CDR3 protein: ASSLGLAGAPEQY
clone size: .
V gene: TRBV27
J gene: TRBJ2-7
D gene: TRBD2

CDR3 protein: AYTTGSNEKLF
clone size: .
V gene: TRBV30
J gene: TRBJ1-4
D gene: TRBD1

CDR3 protein: ASSVGGQANTEAF
clone size: .
V gene: TRBV9
J gene: TRBJ1-1
D gene: TRBD1

CDR3 protein: ASSSRDPPSEFEQY
clone size: .
V gene: TRBV6-5
J gene: TRBJ2-7
D gene: .

CDR3 protein: SVSSGMGGTEAF
clone size: .
V gene: TRBV29-1
J gene: TRBJ1-1
D gene: .

CDR3 protein: ASSEAKAGEKLF
clone size: .
V gene: TRBV2
J gene: TRBJ1-4
D gene: .

CDR3 protein: ASSELDRDTGELF
clone size: many
V gene: TRBV25-1
J gene: TRBJ2-2
D gene: TRBD1

CDR3 protein: ASGGAYEQY
clone size: .
V gene: TRBV28
J gene: TRBJ2-7
D gene: .

CDR3 protein: ASSQLGPGQSTDTQY
clone size: many
V gene: TRBV4-3
J gene: TRBJ2-3
D gene: .

CDR3 protein: ASSGANVLT
clone size: .
V gene: TRBV6-6
J gene: TRBJ2-6
D gene: .

CDR3 protein: ASSPRQYHGYT
clone size: once
V gene: TRBV28
J gene: TRBJ1-2
D gene: .

CDR3 protein: ASSPDRAEQY
clone size: .
V gene: TRBV7-8
J gene: TRBJ2-7
D gene: TRBD1

CDR3 protein: ASVGGGTPFTGELF
clone size: few
V gene: TRBV19
J gene: TRBJ2-2
D gene: TRBD2

CDR3 protein: AISQDRLNEKLF
clone size: few
V gene: TRBV10-3
J gene: TRBJ1-4
D gene: TRBD1

CDR3 protein: ASSLGAETEQY
clone size: .
V gene: TRBV27
J gene: TRBJ2-7
D gene: .

CDR3 protein: ATSNLAGVGYEQY
clone size: .
V gene: TRBV15
J gene: TRBJ2-7
D gene: TRBD2

CDR3 protein: ASSYWGHAF
clone size: .
V gene: TRBV6-5
J gene: TRBJ1-1
D gene: .

CDR3 protein: ASSLEGGASLIYEQY
clone size: once
V gene: TRBV5-1
J gene: TRBJ2-7
D gene: TRBD1

CDR3 protein: SAWTDYEQY
clone size: few
V gene: TRBV29-1
J gene: TRBJ2-7
D gene: .

CDR3 protein: ASGTVNAEAF
clone size: .
V gene: TRBV30
J gene: TRBJ1-1
D gene: TRBD1

CDR3 protein: ASRPGTGDRKLF
clone size: .
V gene: TRBV6-6
J gene: TRBJ1-4
D gene: TRBD1

CDR3 protein: ASRRSGLLNTEAF
clone size: many
V gene: TRBV28
J gene: TRBJ1-1
D gene: .

CDR3 protein: AISESNRANTGELF
clone size: .
V gene: TRBV10-3
J gene: TRBJ2-2
D gene: .

CDR3 protein: ASSLAGTSGSITYNEQF
clone size: .
V gene: TRBV11-2
J gene: TRBJ2-1
D gene: TRBD2

CDR3 protein: ATSRDLAGVAEQY
clone size: .
V gene: TRBV15
J gene: TRBJ2-7
D gene: TRBD2

CDR3 protein: ASSLGLGSTYEQY
clone size: few
V gene: TRBV7-9
J gene: TRBJ2-7
D gene: .

CDR3 protein: ASRDRVVFSGYT
clone size: .
V gene: TRBV27
J gene: TRBJ1-2
D gene: TRBD1

CDR3 protein: ASSQGYEQF
clone size: many
V gene: TRBV7-9
J gene: TRBJ2-1
D gene: .

CDR3 protein: ASSRTSGTYEQY
clone size: .
V gene: TRBV13
J gene: TRBJ2-7
D gene: TRBD2

CDR3 protein: ASSSYYRGQANEKLF
clone size: .
V gene: TRBV9
J gene: TRBJ1-4
D gene: TRBD1

CDR3 protein: ASSLDVVGELF
clone size: many
V gene: TRBV5-1
J gene: TRBJ2-2
D gene: .

CDR3 protein: ASSEYYGTRNEQF
clone size: .
V gene: TRBV25-1
J gene: TRBJ2-1
D gene: .

CDR3 protein: ASSSQTGKKF
clone size: .
V gene: TRBV7-3
J gene: TRBJ2-1
D gene: TRBD1

CDR3 protein: ASSPSPGLAGLY
clone size: .
V gene: TRBV7-2
J gene: TRBJ2-5
D gene: TRBD2

CDR3 protein: ASTRGEKLF
clone size: .
V gene: TRBV2
J gene: TRBJ1-4
D gene: .

CDR3 protein: ASSYRDPSQPQH
clone size: .
V gene: TRBV2
J gene: TRBJ1-5
D gene: .

CDR3 protein: ASSEHPGRRETQY
clone size: .
V gene: TRBV9
J gene: TRBJ2-5
D gene: .

CDR3 protein: ATSRDLAGSSYEQY
clone size: .
V gene: TRBV15
J gene: TRBJ2-7
D gene: TRBD2

CDR3 protein: ASSPTGNTEAF
clone size: .
V gene: TRBV28
J gene: TRBJ1-1
D gene: .

CDR3 protein: AWKRGRANEQY
clone size: many
V gene: TRBV30
J gene: TRBJ2-7
D gene: TRBD2